The TCR beta chain under discussion was sequenced for a study of response to subunit inactivated influenza vaccine. Regarding the study as a whole: Each seasonal influenza vaccination, the authors suggested, recruits few new T cells.

The CDR3 sequence is 20 residues long. V lost 5 bases, J lost 0 bases, and 15 bases stayed unmatched. Germline V CDR1 and CDR2: SGHAT, FQDESV (reference sequence). As regards this clonotype: Its antigen is not known.

TCRdb used MiXCR to reprocess the RT-PCR reads, holding one entry per CDR3 protein. The table lists about 500,000 distinct CDR3 sequences, about 15% of them singletons, with 3% in the top ten. The rearrangement links TRBV11-1 to TRBJ2-3, with 12 bases lining up with TRBD2. The source was CD4+ T cells sorted from PBMCs, collected less than 30 months after vaccination. The receptor was isolated from a man aged 45 to 75 who received an inactivated influenza vaccine. The CDR3 coding sequence is TGTGCCAGCAGCCGAAGACCGAGACTAGCGGGAGCGACTAGCACAGATACGCAGTATTTT. This sequence encodes CASSRRPRLAGATSTDTQYF.